These T cell receptor beta chains were read from a single sample in a study of T-cell reconstitution after alpha-beta-depleted transplantation in children. MiXCR, run by TCRdb on the PCR reads, gives a single entry per CDR3 protein. The sample carries 540,000 or so distinct CDR3 sequences, 23% recorded once. Material: PBMCs, mostly from graft donor cells, obtained 360 days after TCRalphabeta/CD19-depleted stem cell transplant. All receptors derive from a boy under two years old who had a stem cell transplant for acute myeloid leukemia, so the T cells may come from the graft donor. CDR3s include the opening cysteine and the closing phenylalanine or tryptophan. The D gene is left open where the match is weak. The size field is filled for only some rows; it gives once, few, many or a size class.

TRBJ1-1,many,TRBV7-9,.,CASSLIYPHTEAFF,TGTGCCAGCAGCTTAATCTATCCACACACTGAAGCTTTCTTT
TRBJ1-1,.,TRBV4-2,TRBD1,CASSLWTGIGEAFF,TGTGCCAGCAGCCTTTGGACAGGGATCGGTGAAGCTTTCTTT
TRBJ2-7,.,TRBV12-3/TRBV12-4,TRBD1,CASRRQGASYEQYF,TGTGCCAGCAGGCGACAGGGGGCTTCTTACGAGCAGTACTTC
TRBJ1-5,.,TRBV28,TRBD1,CASSLWGTGEDQPQHF,TGTGCCAGCAGTTTATGGGGGACAGGGGAGGATCAGCCCCAGCATTTT
TRBJ2-3,.,TRBV10-3,TRBD2,CAISESAGGLTDTQYF,TGTGCCATCAGTGAGTCGGCGGGGGGTCTCACAGATACGCAGTATTTT
TRBJ2-1,.,TRBV6-5,TRBD1,CASMGSGGNEQFF,TGTGCCAGCATGGGGTCAGGGGGTAATGAGCAGTTCTTC
TRBJ2-2,.,TRBV12-3/TRBV12-4,.,CASSFNRNTGELFF,TGTGCCAGCAGTTTTAATAGGAACACCGGGGAGCTGTTTTTT
TRBJ2-2,many,TRBV4-3,.,CASSQGRITGELFF,TGCGCCAGCAGCCAAGGGCGGATCACCGGGGAGCTGTTTTTT
TRBJ2-1,many,TRBV15,TRBD2,CATSRELARTEQFF,TGTGCCACCAGCAGAGAACTAGCGAGGACTGAGCAGTTCTTC
TRBJ2-1,.,TRBV12-3/TRBV12-4,.,CASSLVGQPEGNEQFF,TGTGCCAGCAGTTTAGTCGGGCAGCCCGAGGGCAATGAGCAGTTCTTC
TRBJ1-2,few,TRBV12-3/TRBV12-4,.,CASSLDKEGGYTF,TGTGCCAGCAGTTTGGATAAGGAAGGAGGCTACACCTTC
TRBJ2-7,few,TRBV10-3,.,CAITAGAVSSYEQYF,TGTGCCATCACTGCCGGGGCGGTTAGCTCCTACGAGCAGTACTTC
TRBJ2-3,many,TRBV12-3/TRBV12-4,TRBD2,CASRTSGSGDTQYF,TGTGCCAGCAGGACTAGCGGGTCAGGAGATACGCAGTATTTT
TRBJ2-7,.,TRBV12-3/TRBV12-4,.,CASSLRGALYEQYF,TGTGCCAGCAGTTTAAGGGGAGCTCTTTACGAGCAGTACTTC
TRBJ1-3,few,TRBV6-1,.,CASRLRVGNTIYF,TGTGCCAGCAGACTCAGGGTGGGAAACACCATATATTTT
TRBJ2-4,few,TRBV20-1,.,CSASPQPLAKNIQYF,TGCAGTGCCAGCCCACAGCCCCTAGCCAAAAACATTCAGTACTTC
TRBJ1-3,many,TRBV6-6,.,CASSRDSGNTIYF,TGTGCCAGCTCCCGGGATTCTGGAAACACCATATATTTT
TRBJ2-2,.,TRBV13,.,CASSLHPGELFF,TGTGCCAGCAGCCTACACCCCGGGGAGCTGTTTTTT
TRBJ2-5,few,TRBV29-1,.,CSVVHPGFRPGTQYF,TGCAGCGTTGTTCACCCGGGGTTCCGCCCTGGGACCCAGTACTTC
TRBJ2-2,many,TRBV5-1,TRBD1,CASTRQGWNTGELFF,TGCGCCAGCACCAGACAGGGGTGGAACACCGGGGAGCTGTTTTTT
TRBJ2-5,.,TRBV12-3/TRBV12-4,.,CASSLGVSRFMQETQYF,TGTGCCAGCAGTTTAGGGGTCTCCCGTTTTATGCAAGAGACCCAGTACTTC
TRBJ1-2,.,TRBV25-1,TRBD1,CASSDRGWDGYTF,TGTGCCAGCAGCGACAGGGGATGGGATGGCTACACCTTC
TRBJ2-7,many,TRBV20-1,TRBD2,CSARLAGGTYEQYF,TGCAGTGCTAGATTAGCGGGAGGAACCTACGAGCAGTACTTC
TRBJ2-1,.,TRBV14,.,CASSQDFRIVNEQFF,TGTGCCAGCAGCCAAGATTTCAGAATAGTAAATGAGCAGTTCTTC
TRBJ1-4,.,TRBV20-1,.,CSARDLETGEKLFF,TGCAGTGCTAGAGATCTTGAGACGGGTGAAAAACTGTTTTTT
TRBJ1-2,.,TRBV12-3/TRBV12-4,TRBD1,CASGDRGPGYTF,TGTGCCAGCGGAGACAGGGGGCCTGGCTACACCTTC
TRBJ2-3,.,TRBV20-1,TRBD1,CSARDLDDGTGRADTQYF,TGCAGTGCTAGAGATCTGGACGACGGGACAGGGAGGGCAGATACGCAGTATTTT
TRBJ2-1,.,TRBV10-3,.,CAISESGALRNEQFF,TGTGCCATCAGTGAGTCGGGGGCGCTCCGCAATGAGCAGTTCTTC
TRBJ2-3,.,TRBV15,TRBD1,CATSREGQGYTDTQYF,TGTGCCACCAGCAGAGAAGGACAGGGGTACACAGATACGCAGTATTTT